These T cell receptor beta chains were read from a single sample in a study of blood T cell repertoires in COVID-19. The protocol was immunoSEQ multiplex PCR, while the TCRdb copy is restricted to in-frame clones and leaves out a portion. Here the sample spans 450,000 or so clones, 85% to 90% being singletons. The sequenced sample was peripheral blood. These receptors were obtained from a man between 18 and 35 years old with COVID-19, enrolled during active disease. Each CDR3 is given with its conserved first and last residue. D genes are given only for firm matches. For some rows the clone size is stated as once, few or many, or as a class when expanded; others skip it.

V gene	D gene	J gene	clone size	CDR3 DNA	CDR3 protein
TRBV9	TRBD1	TRBJ1-2	NA	TGTGCCAGCAGCGCGCCCGGGACAGGGAATGGCTACACCTTC	CASSAPGTGNGYTF
TRBV4-1	NA	TRBJ1-2	NA	TGCGCCAGCAGCCAAGGAGATGGCTACACCTTC	CASSQGDGYTF
TRBV12-5	NA	TRBJ2-1	NA	TGTGCTAGTGGTTTGCGGGTTTCCTTGAGCAATGAGCAGTTCTTC	CASGLRVSLSNEQFF
TRBV5-6	NA	TRBJ1-4	NA	TGTGCCAGCAGCCAACAGGGTGCTAATGAAAAACTGTTTTTT	CASSQQGANEKLFF
TRBV3-1/TRBV3-2	TRBD2	TRBJ2-1	NA	TGTGCCAGCAGCCAGCGCACTAGCGGGGAATCCAATGAGCAGTTCTTC	CASSQRTSGESNEQFF
TRBV18	TRBD1	TRBJ1-1	NA	TGTGCCAGCTCACCATTACCGGGACAGCAGAACACTGAAGCTTTCTTT	CASSPLPGQQNTEAFF
TRBV5-1	NA	TRBJ2-2	NA	TGCGCCAGCAGCCAAGTACAGACTAAAACCGGGGAGCTGTTTTTT	CASSQVQTKTGELFF
TRBV18	NA	TRBJ2-3	NA	TGTGCCAGCTCACCTGGCCGCCAGGGTCCAGATACGCAGTATTTT	CASSPGRQGPDTQYF
TRBV7-9	TRBD1	TRBJ2-1	NA	TGTGCCAGCAGTTCCGGACAGGGCGGTGATGAGCAGTTCTTC	CASSSGQGGDEQFF
TRBV23-1	TRBD1	TRBJ2-7	NA	TGCGCCAGCAGTGGAGACAGGGTGTCCTACGAGCAGTACTTC	CASSGDRVSYEQYF
TRBV6-2/TRBV6-3	TRBD1	TRBJ2-7	NA	TGTGCCAGCAGTCACTCCGGGACAGGGTCTCTCGAGCAGTACTTC	CASSHSGTGSLEQYF
TRBV18	NA	TRBJ1-5	NA	TGTGCCAGCTCACCCGGCAGGGGCGGTCAGCCCCAGCATTTT	CASSPGRGGQPQHF
TRBV5-4	TRBD2	TRBJ2-7	NA	TGTGCCAGCAGCTTGGGAGGCGGGGGGATCTACGAGCAGTACTTC	CASSLGGGGIYEQYF
TRBV7-9	NA	TRBJ2-3	NA	TGTGCCAGCAGCTTATCCCCTAGCCTAACGCAGTATTTT	CASSLSPSLTQYF
TRBV2	TRBD1	TRBJ2-6	NA	TGTGCCAGCGGAGGACAGGGCCCTGGGGCCAACGTCCTGACTTTC	CASGGQGPGANVLTF
TRBV15	TRBD2	TRBJ2-1	NA	TGTGCCACCAGCAGAGTCAGTCGGGGGGCCTACAATGAGCAGTTCTTC	CATSRVSRGAYNEQFF
TRBV27	NA	TRBJ2-4	once	TGTGCCAGCAGACCCGCAATGAACAGATTAAACATTCAGTACTTC	CASRPAMNRLNIQYF
TRBV3-1/TRBV3-2	NA	TRBJ2-7	NA	TGTGCCAGCAGCAACAACCTCAATTACGAGCAGTACTTC	CASSNNLNYEQYF